The 17 T cell receptor beta chains reported below all come from one sample, sequenced in a study of T cell changes during pregnancy in multiple sclerosis. Generated by immunoSEQ multiplex PCR, the TCRdb table keeps only in-frame clones and is missing some. The sample holds roughly 88,000 clones, 92% seen once. The specimen comprised peripheral blood, sampled in the first trimester of pregnancy. The source of these receptors is a female donor with multiple sclerosis, enrolled in a pregnancy study.

V is TRBV5-1 and J is TRBJ1-2; D may be TRBD1 (6 bases). Trimming took off 2 bases at V and 8 bases at J, with 16 bases between the two ends. The CDR3 extends over 14 amino acids. Germline lookup yields CDR1 SGHRS and CDR2 YFSETQ. The CDR3 coding sequence is TGCGCCAGCAGCTTAACGACGGGGACAAGGGGCTACACCTTC. It specifies CASSLTTGTRGYTF.

V is TRBV29-1 and J is TRBJ2-7; tentative D call: TRBD1 (6 bases). This CDR3 is 12 amino acids long. CDR1 SQVTM and CDR2 ANQGSEA come from the germline V gene. V was shortened by 7 bases and J by 5 bases, with 15 bases between the two germline ends. The CDR3 sequence is CSAKGVVNEQYF. The CDR3 DNA is TGCAGCGCTAAGGGGGTTGTGAACGAGCAGTACTTC.

CDR3 region: CASRGTAGGTEAFF. The CDR3, as DNA: TGTGCCAGCAGAGGGACAGCGGGGGGCACTGAAGCTTTCTTT. This chain joins TRBV2 and TRBJ1-1; 7 bases are a match to TRBD1. This CDR3 has 14 residues. Germline lookup yields CDR1 SNHLY and CDR2 FYNNEI. The V gene end was trimmed by 6 bases and the J gene end by 4 bases; junction bases not matched to a gene: 8.

The chain joins TRBV29-1 to TRBJ1-4; D ambiguous. V lost 7 bases and J 8 bases, leaving 20 bases between the germline ends. CDR3 length: 14 residues. The germline CDR1 and CDR2 sequences are SQVTM and ANQGSEA. CDR3 DNA: TGCAGCGCGCGAAGGGTCGGGAGGAACGAAAAACTGTTTTTT. As protein: CSARRVGRNEKLFF. Full variable domain (missing parts from reference TRBV29-1 and TRBJ1-4): SAVISQKPSRDICQRGTSLTIQCQVDSQVTMMFWYRQQPGQSLTLIATANQGSEATYESGFVIDKFPISRPNLTFSTLTVSNMSPEDSSIYLCSARRVGRNEKLFFGSGTQLSVL.

This clone was recorded once. The chain employs TRBV18 and TRBJ2-7, with TRBD1 matching over 8 bases. J was trimmed by 4 bases and V by 6 bases; bases with no gene match: 8. CDR3 length: 14 amino acids. Germline CDR1 KGHSH, CDR2 LQKENI. CDR3 bases: TGTGCCAGCTCTATCAAGGACAGGGTATACGAGCAGTACTTC. Protein product: CASSIKDRVYEQYF.

The gene calls are TRBV29-1 and TRBJ2-7, with TRBD1 matching 9 bases. The CDR3 is made up of 14 amino acids. V trimming: 3 bases; J trimming: 5 bases; junction bases outside the gene matches: 8. The germline V gene has CDR1 SQVTM and CDR2 ANQGSEA. The CDR3 protein is CSVETGGLSNEQYF. Written as DNA, the CDR3 is TGCAGCGTTGAGACAGGGGGGCTTTCCAACGAGCAGTACTTC.

The chain uses TRBV30 and TRBJ2-1; the D is unclear. Per germline, CDR1 GTSNPN and CDR2 SVGIG (reference sequence). This CDR3 region has 15 residues. V gave up 3 bases and J gave up 1 base, with 13 bases separating them. The CDR3, as DNA: TGTGCCTGGAGGTTAGCAAGCATTTCCTACAATGAGCAGTTCTTC. Residues: CAWRLASISYNEQFF.

The J gene is TRBJ2-1, the V gene TRBV29-1; 9 nucleotides match TRBD1. Germline trimming cut 7 bases from V and 5 bases from J; bases unmatched to any gene: 9. The CDR3 spans 14 residues. Germline assignment: CDR1 SQVTM and CDR2 ANQGSEA. The CDR3 sequence is CSGSGQGTHNEQFF. CDR3 coding DNA: TGCAGCGGGTCAGGACAGGGGACTCACAATGAGCAGTTCTTC.

The chain employs TRBV4-2 and TRBJ1-1; D is possibly TRBD1 (5 bases). The germline gives CDR1 LGHNA, CDR2 YNFKEQ. This CDR3 is 15 amino acids long. Trimming left V 1 base short and J 2 bases short, with 11 bases between. The CDR3 reads CASSQVQAVNTEAFF. CDR3 bases: TGTGCCAGCAGCCAAGTACAGGCCGTTAACACTGAAGCTTTCTTT.

V gene TRBV19 combines with J gene TRBJ2-2; 7 bases are shared with TRBD1. This CDR3 is built from 15 residues. Per the germline V gene, CDR1 is LNHDA and CDR2 is SQIVND (reference sequence). V dropped 5 bases and J dropped 6; count of bases not matched to a gene: 9. CDR3 protein: CASSAMTGRAGELFF. The CDR3 region has the DNA TGTGCCAGTAGTGCAATGACAGGGCGGGCCGGGGAGCTGTTTTTT.

The rearrangement uses TRBV4-2 and TRBJ2-2; perhaps TRBD2 as D (5 bases). The V end was cut by 4 bases, the J end by 5 bases, with 11 bases between. The CDR3 covers 14 residues. Germline assignment: CDR1 LGHNA and CDR2 YNFKEQ. The CDR3 bases are TGTGCCAGCAGCCCCACTAGAGAGACCGGGGAGCTGTTTTTT. It encodes CASSPTRETGELFF.

This clone was found once. This chain joins TRBV19 and TRBJ1-2; D possibly corresponds to TRBD1 (5 bases). Germline V gene data show CDR1 as LNHDA and CDR2 as SQIVND (reference sequence). The CDR3 loop spans 13 amino acids. V gave up 9 bases and J gave up 8 bases, with 19 bases separating them. The DNA for the CDR3 is TGTGCCAGCAACCCTGACAGTTCTCTGGGCTACACCTTC. This codes for CASNPDSSLGYTF.

Remarks on this clone: Additional DNA sequences in this sample encode the identical CDR3. The chain recombines TRBV5-1 with TRBJ2-7; 7 positions agree with TRBD1. The length of the CDR3 is 14 residues. The V and J ends lost 0 bases and 2 bases, in that order; junction bases with no gene match: 2. CDR1 SGHRS and CDR2 YFSETQ come from the germline V gene. The CDR3 DNA follows: TGCGCCAGCAGCTTGGGGACAGGTCCCTACGAGCAGTACTTC. This sequence encodes CASSLGTGPYEQYF.

The chain is built from TRBV6-6 and TRBJ2-5, with 8 positions matching TRBD1. The CDR3 extends over 16 amino acids. The germline V gene has CDR1 MNHNY and CDR2 SVGAGI (reference sequence). Trimming took 6 bases from V and 10 from J; bases not matched to a gene: 19. The CDR3 DNA reads as TGTGCCAGCAGGCGTGGGACAGGTGGCCCTCCAAAAGACCAGTACTTC. Protein sequence: CASRRGTGGPPKDQYF.

The V call is TRBV25-1, the J call TRBJ2-3, with D tentatively TRBD2 (6 bases). The CDR3 loop spans 16 amino acids. Trimming removed 0 bases from V and 2 bases from J, with 12 bases in between. Germline V gene sequence: CDR1 MGHDK, CDR2 SYGVNS. The DNA for the CDR3 is TGTGCCAGCAGTGAATATTTCGCGGGAACCACAGATACGCAGTATTTT. Translating it yields CASSEYFAGTTDTQYF.

The V call is TRBV4-1, the J call TRBJ2-1, with TRBD2 as a possible D gene (5 bases). The CDR3 has 16 amino acids. Deletions cut 1 base from V and 0 bases from J, with 10 bases between. Germline CDR1 is MGHRA and CDR2 is YSYEKL. CDR3 amino acids: CASSQVIGISYNEQFF. In DNA, the CDR3 is TGCGCCAGCAGCCAAGTCATCGGGATCTCCTACAATGAGCAGTTCTTC.

The chain couples TRBV7-2 to TRBJ2-5; D might be TRBD2 (5 bases). The germline V gene encodes CDR1 SGHTA and CDR2 FQGNSA. The CDR3 is made up of 14 amino acids. V lost 5 bases and J lost 2, with 12 bases in between. The CDR3 is CASSRTAEQETQYF. CDR3 bases: TGTGCCAGCAGCCGGACTGCCGAACAAGAGACCCAGTACTTC.